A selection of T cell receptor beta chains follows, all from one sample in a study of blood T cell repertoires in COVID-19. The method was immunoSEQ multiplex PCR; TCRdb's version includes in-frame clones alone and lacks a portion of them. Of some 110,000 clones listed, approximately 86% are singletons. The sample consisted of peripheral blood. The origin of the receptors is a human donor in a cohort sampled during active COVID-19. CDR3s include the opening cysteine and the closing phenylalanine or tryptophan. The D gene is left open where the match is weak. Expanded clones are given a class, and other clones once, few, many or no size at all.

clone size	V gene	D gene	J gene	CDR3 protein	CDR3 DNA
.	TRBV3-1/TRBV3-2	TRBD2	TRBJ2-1	CASSRRTSWTYNEQFF	TGTGCCAGCAGCCGAAGGACTAGCTGGACGTACAATGAGCAGTTCTTC
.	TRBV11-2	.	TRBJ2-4	CASSLQGNIQYF	TGTGCCAGCAGCTTACAGGGAAACATTCAGTACTTC
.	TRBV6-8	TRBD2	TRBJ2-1	CASSRPTGTSGITNEQFF	TGTGCCAGCAGCCGCCCTACGGGGACTAGCGGGATAACCAATGAGCAGTTCTTC
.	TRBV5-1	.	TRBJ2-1	CASSLQGIEANEQFF	TGCGCCAGCAGCTTGCAGGGGATAGAGGCGAATGAGCAGTTCTTC
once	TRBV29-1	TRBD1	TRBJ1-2	CSALGQGNYGYTF	TGCAGCGCCCTGGGACAGGGAAACTATGGCTACACCTTC
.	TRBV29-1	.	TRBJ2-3	CSVEDPEGAGDTQYF	TGCAGCGTTGAAGATCCGGAGGGAGCCGGGGATACGCAGTATTTT
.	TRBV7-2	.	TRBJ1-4	CASSLKTGAIATNEKLFF	TGTGCCAGCAGCTTAAAGACTGGAGCGATCGCAACTAATGAAAAACTGTTTTTT
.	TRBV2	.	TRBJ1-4	CASSEGTGGDEKLFF	TGTGCCAGCAGTGAAGGGACGGGGGGGGATGAAAAACTGTTTTTT
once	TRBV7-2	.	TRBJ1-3	CASSPDPGVGNTIYF	TGTGCCAGCAGCCCCGACCCAGGGGTTGGAAACACCATATATTTT
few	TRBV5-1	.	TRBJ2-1	CASSLGAGSYNEQFF	TGCGCCAGCAGCTTGGGGGCGGGGTCCTACAATGAGCAGTTCTTC
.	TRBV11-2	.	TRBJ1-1	CASSKYGLQGNTEAFF	TGTGCCAGCAGCAAGTACGGCCTACAGGGGAACACTGAAGCTTTCTTT
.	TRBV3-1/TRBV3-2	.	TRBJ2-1	CASSQDMGLALNEQFF	TGTGCCAGCAGCCAAGATATGGGACTCGCTTTAAATGAGCAGTTCTTC
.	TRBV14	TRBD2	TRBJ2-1	CASSQPGGSYNEQFF	TGTGCCAGCAGCCAACCGGGGGGCTCCTACAATGAGCAGTTCTTC
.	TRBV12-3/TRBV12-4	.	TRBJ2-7	CASSLTAFYEQYF	TGTGCCAGCAGTTTGACAGCTTTCTACGAGCAGTACTTC
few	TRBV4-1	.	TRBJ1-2	CASSQASPGGFVDGYTF	TGCGCCAGCAGCCAAGCATCCCCAGGCGGGTTTGTGGATGGCTACACCTTC
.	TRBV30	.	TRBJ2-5	CAWSTRDNAGETQYF	TGTGCCTGGAGTACTCGGGACAACGCGGGAGAGACCCAGTACTTC
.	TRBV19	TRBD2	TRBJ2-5	CASTSTSIGTQYF	TGTGCCAGTACTTCGACTAGCATAGGGACCCAGTACTTC
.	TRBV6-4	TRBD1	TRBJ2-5	CASSETGTIQETQYF	TGTGCCAGCAGTGAGACAGGGACAATCCAAGAGACCCAGTACTTC
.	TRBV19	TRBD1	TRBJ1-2	CASQTGVPSGYTF	TGTGCCAGCCAAACAGGGGTCCCGTCGGGCTACACCTTC